The source of this TCR beta chain is a study of shared clonotypes between healthy human individuals. Comments on this clone: Its antigen is not known.

Donors had no recently reported acute infections or vaccinations and were HIV-negative. The CDR3 spans 13 residues. Germline V CDR1 and CDR2: MNHEY, SMNVEV (reference sequence). V was clipped by 2 bases and J by 7 bases, with 11 bases between them. General study findings and limits: Rarefaction gave evidence that sorted-subset sequencing remained incomplete despite large depth. Non-shared clonotypes had lower generation probabilities than those shared by all four donors. A handful of donors had 5% to 6.5% of their naive CD4 clonotypes in common.

The assay was immunoSEQ multiplex PCR, and TCRdb's table has in-frame clones only and misses some. The sample has about 2 million clones, around 95% seen once. This sequence joins TRBV27 and TRBJ1-2; D remains ambiguous. The sequenced material came from naive CD4+ T cells sorted from blood. Documented subset: CD45RA+ positively selected. The sequence derives from a man aged 18 to 30 in good health. The CDR3 DNA reads as TGTGCCAGCAGTTTAGGAGTTAAGGGTGGCTACACCTTC. It encodes CASSLGVKGGYTF.